This note documents a single T cell receptor beta chain sequence. This clone was found once. Its specific antigen is unknown. Base qualities were left out, and no much larger clone turns up one base away. For sequencing of the TCRbeta CDR3 region, genomic DNA was extracted from the sorted cells. TCRbeta CDR3 regions were sequenced using the immunoSEQ Assay. TCRdb retrieved this table from immuneACCESS and kept in-frame rearrangements only. Not all clones are present; in checked studies, unresolved V genes account for under half, and no reason is known for the remainder. For this sample the table gives around 76,000 clones, of which less than 90% were detected only once. The ten largest clones take up over 10% of the sample. Patients with a history of autoimmune disease or receiving systemic immunosuppression were excluded from the trial. Peripheral blood for TCR sequencing was drawn from every dose cohort at baseline, at cycle 4 day 1 and at cycle 7 day 1. Samples came from an open-label, multicenter, first-in-human phase I dose-escalation trial of ivuxolimab. Adults with locally advanced or metastatic head and neck squamous cell, hepatocellular, melanoma or renal cell carcinoma were enrolled in the trial. CD4+ and CD8+ T cells were sorted separately from peripheral blood before TCR sequencing.

The data were taken from a study of OX40 agonist ivuxolimab in advanced cancers. Describing the broader study: Ivuxolimab was a fully human IgG2 agonistic monoclonal antibody targeting the costimulatory receptor OX40 (CD134). Partial responses were achieved by three dose-escalation patients, of whom one had hepatocellular carcinoma and two had cutaneous melanoma. Patients were allowed to have had prior anti-PD-1, anti-PD-L1 or anti-CTLA-4 therapy, and approximately 43% of the dose-escalation patients had previously received checkpoint inhibitors. The purpose of peripheral TCRbeta sequencing was to test whether ivuxolimab changed TCR sequence diversity and led to clonal T-cell expansion. Intravenous ivuxolimab was administered to patients every 2 weeks at six dose levels: 0.01, 0.1, 0.3, 1.5, 3 and 10 mg/kg. Among the roughly 52 dose-escalation patients, about 20 had hepatocellular carcinoma, roughly 15 melanoma, 9 renal cell carcinoma and 9 head and neck cancer. The dose-escalation cohort was almost 85% male with a mean age of around 62 years, ranging from roughly 23 to 85. The paper covers the monotherapy dose-escalation part of the phase I ivuxolimab trial, which included N = 52 patients.

Inclusive of the bounding cysteine and phenylalanine, the CDR3 is 14 residues long. Solely the CDR3 DNA is kept, with 42 bases framed from the first base. Trimming costs V 0 bases and J 4 bases, and their ends lie 7 bases apart. As encoded in the germline V gene, CDR1 is LGHNT while CDR2 is FRNRAP. Results and caveats for the whole study, not just this receptor: Low levels of normalized T-cell clonal expansion were also shown by some nonresponding patients. Which antigens the clonally expanded peripheral T cells were specific for was not determined. After ivuxolimab, CD8+ T cells had more expanded clones than CD4+ T cells on average. Clonal expansion of both CD4+ and CD8+ blood T cells was observed from baseline to week 6 at doses 0.1 to 3.0 mg/kg. In partial responders in the 0.1-3.0 mg/kg groups, normalized peripheral clonal expansion was found to be among the lowest, especially among CD8+ T cells.

Rearrangement joined TRBV12-5 to TRBJ2-1, with the D gene too uncertain to name. This sample comprised CD4+ or CD8+ T cells sorted from blood, obtained in a trial of the OX40 agonist ivuxolimab. The origin of this receptor is an adult with an advanced solid tumor such as melanoma, head and neck, liver or kidney cancer. The CDR3 amino acid sequence is: CASGLVLGYNEQFF. The nucleotides are TGTGCTAGTGGTTTGGTACTGGGTTACAATGAGCAGTTCTTC.